These 9 T cell receptor beta chains were sequenced from one sample in a study of shared clonotypes between healthy human individuals. Assay: immunoSEQ multiplex PCR; the TCRdb copy retains only in-frame clones and omits some. The repertoire holds roughly 2.4 million clones, with roughly 95% as singletons. The sequenced sample was naive CD4+ T cells sorted from blood. Subset of the sample: CD45RA+ positively selected. These receptor sequences come from a man aged 18 to 29 in good health.

This chain links TRBV18 with TRBJ2-7, with 7 positions matching TRBD1. From germline, CDR1 is KGHSH and CDR2 LQKENI. The CDR3 is 15 residues long. J was trimmed by 4 bases and V by 3 bases; bases with no gene match: 9. CDR3 in amino acids: CASSPSDRPGYEQYF. CDR3 nucleotides: TGTGCCAGCTCACCCTCGGACAGGCCCGGGTACGAGCAGTACTTC.

The genes are TRBV7-9 and TRBJ2-7; D gene unclear. This CDR3 has 13 residues. The V end lost 1 base, the J end lost 6 bases, and 10 bases lay between the germline ends. CDR1 is SEHNR, CDR2 FQNEAQ, per germline (reference sequence). CDR3 sequence reads: CASSLDPIGEQYF. DNA for the CDR3: TGTGCCAGCAGCTTAGACCCTATAGGCGAGCAGTACTTC.

This clone was found a few times. The rearrangement joins TRBV30 to TRBJ2-7, with 14 positions matching TRBD2. The junction had 6 bases not matched to a gene; V was cut back by 5 bases and J by 9 bases. Germline CDR1 is GTSNPN and CDR2 is SVGIG (reference sequence). CDR3 size: 13 residues. The CDR3 DNA follows: TGTGCCTGGGCACCGGGACTAGCGGGAGTGCAGTACTTC. Translation: CAWAPGLAGVQYF.

Only a few counts were recorded for this clone. The chain couples TRBV30 to TRBJ1-6, with D perhaps TRBD1 (6 bases). Between the trimmed V and J ends, which lost 1 base and 10 bases, there was a span of 14 bases. The CDR3 has 14 amino acids. Germline CDR1 and CDR2: GTSNPN and SVGIG (reference sequence). The CDR3 protein is CAWSDRVSRSPLHF. The CDR3 coding sequence is TGTGCCTGGAGTGACAGGGTCAGTCGATCACCCCTCCACTTT.

Concerning this clone: This specimen includes other DNA sequences encoding the same CDR3. The chain is built from TRBV30 and TRBJ1-5; D is undetermined. The CDR3 totals 12 residues. Trimming took off 3 bases at V and 4 bases at J, with 7 bases between the two ends. Germline V gene sequence: CDR1 GTSNPN, CDR2 SVGIG (reference sequence). The CDR3 DNA follows: TGTGCCTGGAGCCGACCAAATCAGCCCCAGCATTTT. Protein: CAWSRPNQPQHF.

The J gene is TRBJ2-6, the V gene TRBV7-9; D unclear. The CDR3 covers 15 residues. With 5 bases removed from V and 0 bases from J, the gap between germline ends came to 8 bases. CDR1 and CDR2 (germline): SEHNR, FQNEAQ (reference sequence). CDR3 protein: CASSLSISGANVLTF. The CDR3 DNA reads TGTGCCAGCAGCCTGTCAATCTCTGGGGCCAACGTCCTGACTTTC.

The J gene is TRBJ2-7, the V gene TRBV11-2; 11 nucleotides match TRBD1. Germline CDR1 SGHAT, CDR2 FQNNGV. The CDR3 consists of 14 residues. V shed 7 bases, J shed 3 bases, and the junction held 5 bases outside the gene matches. CDR3 nucleotides: TGTGCCAGCAACGGACAGGGGGCTTTCTACGAGCAGTACTTC. It translates to CASNGQGAFYEQYF.

V gene TRBV6-5 combines with J gene TRBJ1-1, with 11 bases lining up with TRBD1. CDR3 length equals 16 residues. The J segment lost 4 bases and the V segment lost 2 bases, leaving 6 bases of the junction unmatched. In germline, CDR1 is MNHEY, CDR2 SVGAGI. The CDR3 region has the DNA TGTGCCAGCAGTTACGGTACGGGACAGGGGGGCACTGAAGCTTTCTTT. As protein: CASSYGTGQGGTEAFF.

This clone is a singleton in its sample. The chain joins TRBV29-1 to TRBJ2-7, with D possibly being TRBD2 (5 bases). V was shortened by 1 base and J by 6 bases, with 19 bases between the two germline ends. This CDR3 spans 15 amino acids. CDR1 is SQVTM and CDR2 is ANQGSEA in the germline V gene. CDR3 sequence reads: CSVEVKSSGLGEQYF. The CDR3 DNA reads as TGCAGCGTTGAAGTTAAATCCAGCGGTCTGGGCGAGCAGTACTTC.